This T cell receptor (beta chain) originates from a study of post-analysis software for immune sequencing data (dated by TCRdb to the mid-2010s). In terms of the full investigation: Recorded disease courses included relapsing-remitting, secondary progressive and progressive-relapsing multiple sclerosis, with some patients lacking subtype annotation. Patient repertoires were compared against ten to twelve previously published healthy control repertoires from donors aged about 6 to 27 years. A subset of samples was prepared in parallel using single-end sample barcoding, then pooled and co-amplified after Illumina adapter ligation.

Looking up the germline V gene yields CDR1 SGHTA and CDR2 FQGNSA. The CDR3 numbers 13 residues from cysteine through phenylalanine. The kept DNA is CDR3 alone, 39 bases in frame from the first base. V gives up 3 bases and J gives up 1 base, and the segment between their germline ends measures 7 bases. Libraries were prepared through PCR. Instrument on record: Illumina HiSeq 2500. To reduce PCR and sequencing biases, unique molecular identifiers were built into the TCR beta cDNA libraries. Every 1 to 10 million input T cells yielded about 500,000 cDNA molecules, meaning each molecule approximated one T cell. The patient libraries were prepared and sequenced using the same protocol as the earlier healthy control dataset. Within a given batch, samples were prepared together, multiplexed and sequenced on the same HiSeq lane. From the authors' description of their analysis: MIGEC was used to process the raw barcoded reads, and molecular identifier groups with only a single read were discarded before consensus assembly and CDR3 extraction. Clonotype tables were post-analysed with VDJtools, and diversity was normalized by down-sampling all datasets to the smallest sample size. In repertoire overlap clustering, CDR3 amino acid sequences, but not nucleotide sequences, were matched to correct batch-related cross-sample contamination. Clones were called with MiXCR by TCRdb after fastp trimmed the public reads at Q25, and only in-frame beta chains were retained. Here each entry gathers all rows of one CDR3 protein and keeps the most common genes and DNA. These V and J calls are TCRdb output, not the study's own analysis. This sample comprises 350,000 to 450,000 distinct CDR3 sequences, approximately 39% of them detected only once. The ten most abundant clones make up less than 8% of the sample.

Broader findings and caveats from the paper: Strong co-clustering of samples prepared in the same batch was shown by direct clustering with F measure, prompting a batch-effect correction. The control group was slightly older than the multiple sclerosis patient group. Patients showed significantly higher frequencies than controls for a handful of TRBV segments, among them TRBV5-6, TRBV5-1 and TRBV20-1. Compared with controls, multiple sclerosis patients had significantly lower normalized Chao1 diversity, a finding suggesting substantial peripheral T-cell clonal expansion.

In its sample, this clonotype was seen a few times. The clone's antigen remains unknown. No base qualities exist here, and no much larger clone lies one base off it. To demonstrate the VDJtools post-analysis software, TCR beta repertoires were profiled from the peripheral blood of about 13 young patients with multiple sclerosis. The multiple sclerosis patients were children and adolescents ranging in age from about 6 to 17 years. The TCR sequence derives from a girl aged 2 to 9 with multiple sclerosis. Sequenced material: blood. This receptor chain uses TRBV7-2 and TRBJ2-7; no D gene is confidently identified. The DNA sequence follows: TGTGCCAGCAGCTTGCAGTTGTCCTACGAGCAGTACTTC. Translated, it gives CASSLQLSYEQYF. Beyond the CDR3, the reference TRBV7-2 and TRBJ2-7 genes provide the residues; the full variable domain reads: GAGVSQSPSNKVTEKGKDVELRCDPISGHTALYWYRQSLGQGLEFLIYFQGNSAPDKSGLPSDRFSAERTGGSVSTLTIQRTQQEDSAVYLCASSLQLSYEQYFGPGTRLTVT.